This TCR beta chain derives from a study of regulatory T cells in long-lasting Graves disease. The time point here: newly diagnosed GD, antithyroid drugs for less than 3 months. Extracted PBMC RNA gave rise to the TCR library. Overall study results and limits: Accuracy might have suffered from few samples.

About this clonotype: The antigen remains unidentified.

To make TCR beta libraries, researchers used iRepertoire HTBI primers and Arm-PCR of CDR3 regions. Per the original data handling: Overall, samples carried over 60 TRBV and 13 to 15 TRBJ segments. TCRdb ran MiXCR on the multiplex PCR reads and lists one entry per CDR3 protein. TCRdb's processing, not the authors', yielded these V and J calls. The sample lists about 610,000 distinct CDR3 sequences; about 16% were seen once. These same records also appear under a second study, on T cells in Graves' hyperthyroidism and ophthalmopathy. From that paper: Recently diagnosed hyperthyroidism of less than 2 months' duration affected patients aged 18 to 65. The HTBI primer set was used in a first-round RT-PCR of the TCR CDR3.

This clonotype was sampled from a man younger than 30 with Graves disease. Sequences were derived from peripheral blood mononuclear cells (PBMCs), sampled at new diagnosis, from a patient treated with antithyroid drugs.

CDR3 sequence: CAWNRGIKNIQYF. The DNA of the CDR3 is TGTGCCTGGAATCGGGGCATCAAAAACATTCAGTACTTC. This chain joins TRBV30 and TRBJ2-4, with D possibly called TRBD1 or TRBD2 (5 bases each). Germline lookup yields CDR1 GTSNPN and CDR2 SVGIG (reference sequence). The CDR3 totals 13 residues. Trimming cost V 4 bases and J 3 bases, with 10 bases left between them.